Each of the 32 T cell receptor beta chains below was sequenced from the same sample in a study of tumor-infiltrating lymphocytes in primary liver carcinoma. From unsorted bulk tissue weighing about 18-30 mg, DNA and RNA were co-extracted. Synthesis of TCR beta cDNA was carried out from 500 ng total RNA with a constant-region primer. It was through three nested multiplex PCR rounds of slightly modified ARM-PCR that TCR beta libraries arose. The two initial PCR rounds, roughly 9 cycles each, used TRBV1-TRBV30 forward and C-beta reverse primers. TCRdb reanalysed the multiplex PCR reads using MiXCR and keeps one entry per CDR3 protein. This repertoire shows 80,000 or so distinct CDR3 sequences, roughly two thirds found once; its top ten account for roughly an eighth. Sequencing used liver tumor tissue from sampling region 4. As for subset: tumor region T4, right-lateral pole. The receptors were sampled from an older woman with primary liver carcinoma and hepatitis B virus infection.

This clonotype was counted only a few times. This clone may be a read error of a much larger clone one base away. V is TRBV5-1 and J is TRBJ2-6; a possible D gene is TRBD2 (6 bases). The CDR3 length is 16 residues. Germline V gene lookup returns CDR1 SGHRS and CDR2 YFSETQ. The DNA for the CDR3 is TGCGCCAGCAGCTTGGGCCTGTCAGGAGGGGCCAACGTCCCGACTTTC. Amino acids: CASSLGLSGGANVPTF.

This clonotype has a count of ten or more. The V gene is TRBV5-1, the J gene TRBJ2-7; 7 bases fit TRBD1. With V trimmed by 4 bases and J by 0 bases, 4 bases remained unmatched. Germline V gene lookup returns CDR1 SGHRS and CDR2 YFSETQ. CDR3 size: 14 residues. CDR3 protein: CASSTRDSSYEQYF. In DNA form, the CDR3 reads TGCGCCAGCAGCACCCGGGACAGCTCCTACGAGCAGTACTTC. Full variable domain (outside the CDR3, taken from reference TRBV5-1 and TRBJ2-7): KAGVTQTPRYLIKTRGQQVTLSCSPISGHRSVSWYQQTPGQGLQFLFEYFSETQRNKGNFPGRFSGRQFSNSRSEMNVSTLELGDSALYLCASSTRDSSYEQYFGPGTRLTVT.

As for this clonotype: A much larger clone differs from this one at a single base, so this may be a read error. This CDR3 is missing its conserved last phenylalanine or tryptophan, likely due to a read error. The CDR3 DNA reads as TGTGCCAGCAGTCGCAACAGGGGGCGGTACTATGAGCAGTTCCTC. As protein: CASSRNRGRYYEQFL. This sequence joins TRBV28 and TRBJ2-1, with 9 nucleotides matching TRBD1. Germline CDR1 is MDHEN and CDR2 is SYDVKM. Trimming removed 5 bases from V and 8 bases from J; junction bases left unmatched: 10. The CDR3 covers 15 residues.

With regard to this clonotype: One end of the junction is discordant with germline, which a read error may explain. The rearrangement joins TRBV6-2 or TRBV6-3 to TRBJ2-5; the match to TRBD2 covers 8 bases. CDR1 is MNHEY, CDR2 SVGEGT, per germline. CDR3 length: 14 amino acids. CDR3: CASSRTSSRETQYF. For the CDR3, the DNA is TGTGCTAGCAGTCGGACTAGCAGTCGAGAGACCCAGTACTTC.

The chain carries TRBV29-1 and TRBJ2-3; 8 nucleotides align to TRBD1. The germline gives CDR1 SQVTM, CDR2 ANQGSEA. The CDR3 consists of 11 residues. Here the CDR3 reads CSVANRGRVYF. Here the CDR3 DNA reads TGCAGTGTGGCGAACAGGGGGAGAGTGTATTTT.

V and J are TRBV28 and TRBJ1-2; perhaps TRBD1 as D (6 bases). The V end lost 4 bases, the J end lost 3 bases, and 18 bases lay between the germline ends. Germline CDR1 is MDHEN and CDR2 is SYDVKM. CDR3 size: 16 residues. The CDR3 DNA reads TGTGCCAGCAGTTCACTCGGACAGAGGACCTACTATGGCTACACCTTC. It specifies CASSSLGQRTYYGYTF.

CDR3 sequence: CASTREGRTDTRYF. CDR3 nucleotides: TGTGCCAGCACCCGGGAGGGCCGGACAGATACACGGTATTTT. The chain uses TRBV11-2 and TRBJ2-3, with 8 nucleotides matching TRBD2. Per germline, CDR1 SGHAT and CDR2 FQNNGV. Trimming removed 7 bases from V and 14 bases from J; junction bases left unmatched: 17. This CDR3 has 14 residues.

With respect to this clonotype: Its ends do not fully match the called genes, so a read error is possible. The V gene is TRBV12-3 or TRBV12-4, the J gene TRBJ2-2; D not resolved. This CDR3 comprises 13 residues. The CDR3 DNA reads TGTGCCAACAGTTTCTGGGCTGGCGGGGAGCTGTTTTTT. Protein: CANSFWAGGELFF.

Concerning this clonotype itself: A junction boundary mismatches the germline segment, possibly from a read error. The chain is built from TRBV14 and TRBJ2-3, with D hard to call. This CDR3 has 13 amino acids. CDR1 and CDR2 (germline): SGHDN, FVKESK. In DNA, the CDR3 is TGTACCAGCAGCTCCGGGAGCACAGATACGCAGTATTTT. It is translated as CTSSSGSTDTQYF. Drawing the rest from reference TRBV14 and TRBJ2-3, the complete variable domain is EAGVTQFPSHSVIEKGQTVTLRCDPISGHDNLYWYRRVMGKEIKFLLHFVKESKQDESGMPNNRFLAERTGGTYSTLKVQPAELEDSGVYFCTSSSGSTDTQYFGPGTRLTVL.

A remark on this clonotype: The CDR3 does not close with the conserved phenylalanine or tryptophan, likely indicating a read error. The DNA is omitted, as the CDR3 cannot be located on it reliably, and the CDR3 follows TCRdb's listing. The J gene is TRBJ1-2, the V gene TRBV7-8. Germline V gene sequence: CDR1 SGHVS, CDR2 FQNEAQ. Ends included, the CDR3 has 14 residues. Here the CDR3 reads CASSPTGEAGGYTY.

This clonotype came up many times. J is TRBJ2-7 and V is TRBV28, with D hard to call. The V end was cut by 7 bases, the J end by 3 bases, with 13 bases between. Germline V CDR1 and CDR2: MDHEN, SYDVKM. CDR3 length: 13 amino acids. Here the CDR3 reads CASINTNNYEQYF. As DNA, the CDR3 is TGTGCCAGCATTAATACTAATAACTACGAGCAGTACTTC.

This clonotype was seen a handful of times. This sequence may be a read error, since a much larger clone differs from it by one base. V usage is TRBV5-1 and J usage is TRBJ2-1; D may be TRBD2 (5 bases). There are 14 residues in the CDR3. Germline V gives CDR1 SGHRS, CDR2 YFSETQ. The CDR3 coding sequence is TGCGCCAGCAGCTTCGTGAGGGCTAGGGATGAGCAGTCCTTC. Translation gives CASSFVRARDEQSF.

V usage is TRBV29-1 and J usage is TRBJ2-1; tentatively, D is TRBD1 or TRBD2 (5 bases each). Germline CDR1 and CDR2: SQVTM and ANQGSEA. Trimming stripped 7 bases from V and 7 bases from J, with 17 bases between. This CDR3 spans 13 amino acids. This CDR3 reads CSAANGATNEQFF. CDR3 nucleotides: TGCAGCGCTGCTAACGGGGCCACTAATGAGCAGTTCTTC.

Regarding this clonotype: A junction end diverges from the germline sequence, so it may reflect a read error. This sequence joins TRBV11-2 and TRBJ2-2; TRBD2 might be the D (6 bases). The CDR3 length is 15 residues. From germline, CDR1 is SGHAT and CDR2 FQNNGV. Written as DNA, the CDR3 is TGTGCCAGCAGCCCTCCGCAGGGAGCGACCGGGGGGCTGTTTTTT. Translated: CASSPPQGATGGLFF.

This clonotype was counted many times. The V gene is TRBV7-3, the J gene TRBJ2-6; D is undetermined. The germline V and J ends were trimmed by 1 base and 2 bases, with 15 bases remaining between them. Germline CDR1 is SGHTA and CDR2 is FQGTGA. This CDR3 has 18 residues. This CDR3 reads CASSLSGRNRPGANVLTF. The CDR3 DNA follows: TGTGCCAGCAGCTTAAGTGGCAGAAACCGACCTGGGGCCAACGTCCTGACTTTC.

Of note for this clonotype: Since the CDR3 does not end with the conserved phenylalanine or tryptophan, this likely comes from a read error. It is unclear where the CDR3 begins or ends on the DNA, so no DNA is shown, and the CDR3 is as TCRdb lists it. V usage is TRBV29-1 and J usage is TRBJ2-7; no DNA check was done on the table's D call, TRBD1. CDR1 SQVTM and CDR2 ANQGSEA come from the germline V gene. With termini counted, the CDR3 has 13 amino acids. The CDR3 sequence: CSARDRGRFEQHY.

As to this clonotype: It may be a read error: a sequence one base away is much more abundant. CDR3 protein: CASSPGTSGWPYNEQFF. The CDR3 nucleotides are TGTGCCAGCAGCCCCGGGACTAGCGGGTGGCCCTACAATGAGCAGTTCTTC. The chain carries TRBV28 and TRBJ2-1; 12 nucleotides match TRBD2. Germline V CDR1 and CDR2: MDHEN, SYDVKM. The CDR3 is 17 residues long. Trimming removed 6 bases from V and 2 bases from J; junction bases left unmatched: 8.

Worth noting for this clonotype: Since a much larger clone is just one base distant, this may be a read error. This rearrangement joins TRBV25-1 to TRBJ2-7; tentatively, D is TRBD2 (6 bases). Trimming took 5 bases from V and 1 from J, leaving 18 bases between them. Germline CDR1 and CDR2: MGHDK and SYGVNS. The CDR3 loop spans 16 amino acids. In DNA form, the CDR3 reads TGTGCCAGCAGTAGGGCATGCCGGGGGTTATCCTACGAGCAGTACTTC. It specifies CASSRACRGLSYEQYF.

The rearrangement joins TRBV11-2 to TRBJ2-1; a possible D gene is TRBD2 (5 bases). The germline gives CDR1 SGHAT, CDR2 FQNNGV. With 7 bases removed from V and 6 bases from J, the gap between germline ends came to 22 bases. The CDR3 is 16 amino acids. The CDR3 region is CASTRLKPEVTNEQFF. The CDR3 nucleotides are TGTGCCAGCACCCGACTAAAGCCCGAGGTTACCAATGAGCAGTTCTTC. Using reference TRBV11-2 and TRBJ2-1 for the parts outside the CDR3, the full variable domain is EAGVAQSPRYKIIEKRQSVAFWCNPISGHATLYWYQQILGQGPKLLIQFQNNGVVDDSQLPKDRFSAERLKGVDSTLKIQPAKLEDSAVYLCASTRLKPEVTNEQFFGPGTRLTVL.

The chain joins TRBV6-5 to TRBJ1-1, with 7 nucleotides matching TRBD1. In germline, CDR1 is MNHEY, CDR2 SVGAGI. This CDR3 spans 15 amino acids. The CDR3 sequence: CVSTRGVPEVGEAFF. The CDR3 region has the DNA TGTGTTAGCACCAGGGGGGTGCCCGAGGTGGGAGAAGCTTTCTTT.

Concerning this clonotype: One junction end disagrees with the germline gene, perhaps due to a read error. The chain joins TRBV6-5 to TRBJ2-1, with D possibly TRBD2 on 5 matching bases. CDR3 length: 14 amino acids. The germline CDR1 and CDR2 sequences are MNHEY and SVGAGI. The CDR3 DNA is TGTGCTAGTAGTTACTCCCCTAGCACTAATGAGCGGTTCTTC. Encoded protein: CASSYSPSTNERFF.

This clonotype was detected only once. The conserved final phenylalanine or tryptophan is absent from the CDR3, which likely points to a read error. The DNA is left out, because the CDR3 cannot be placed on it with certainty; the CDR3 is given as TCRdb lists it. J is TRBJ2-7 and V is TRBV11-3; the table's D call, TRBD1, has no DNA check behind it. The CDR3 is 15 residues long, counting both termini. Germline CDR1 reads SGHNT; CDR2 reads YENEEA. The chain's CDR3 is CASSLVGTPSYERYL.

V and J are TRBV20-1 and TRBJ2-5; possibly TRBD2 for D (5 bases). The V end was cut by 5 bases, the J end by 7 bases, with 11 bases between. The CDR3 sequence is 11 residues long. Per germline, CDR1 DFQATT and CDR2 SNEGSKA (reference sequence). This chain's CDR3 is CSAQLRGTQYF. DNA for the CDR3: TGCAGTGCTCAGCTTCGGGGGACCCAGTACTTC.

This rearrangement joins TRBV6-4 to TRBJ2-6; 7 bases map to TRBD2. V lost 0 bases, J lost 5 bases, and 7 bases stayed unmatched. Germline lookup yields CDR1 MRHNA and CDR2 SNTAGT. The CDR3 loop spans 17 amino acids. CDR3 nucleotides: TGTGCCAGCAGTGACTCGTCCGGGGGGTCTAGGGCCAACGTCCTGACTTTC. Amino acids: CASSDSSGGSRANVLTF.

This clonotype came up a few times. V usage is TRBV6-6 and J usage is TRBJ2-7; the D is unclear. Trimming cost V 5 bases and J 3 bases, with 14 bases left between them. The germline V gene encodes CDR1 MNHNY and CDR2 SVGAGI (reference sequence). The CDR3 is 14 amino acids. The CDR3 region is CASSSTQVNYEQYF. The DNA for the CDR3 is TGTGCCAGCAGTAGTACCCAGGTGAACTACGAGCAGTACTTC.

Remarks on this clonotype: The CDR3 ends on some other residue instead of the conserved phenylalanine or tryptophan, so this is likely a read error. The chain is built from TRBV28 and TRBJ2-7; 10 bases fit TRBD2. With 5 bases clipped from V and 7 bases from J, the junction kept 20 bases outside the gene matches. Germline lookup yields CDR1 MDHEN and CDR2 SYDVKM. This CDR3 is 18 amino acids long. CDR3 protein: CASSPRGDLSGRAAEQYL. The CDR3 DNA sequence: TGTGCCAGCAGTCCCCGTGGGGACCTCAGCGGGAGGGCCGCAGAGCAGTACTTA.

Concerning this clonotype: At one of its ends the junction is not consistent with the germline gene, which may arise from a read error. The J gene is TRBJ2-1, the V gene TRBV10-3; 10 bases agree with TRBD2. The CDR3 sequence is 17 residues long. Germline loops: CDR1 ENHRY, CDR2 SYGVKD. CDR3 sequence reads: CSITGGLADHSYNEQFF. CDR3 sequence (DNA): TGTTCCATCACCGGAGGACTAGCGGACCACTCCTATAATGAGCAGTTCTTC.

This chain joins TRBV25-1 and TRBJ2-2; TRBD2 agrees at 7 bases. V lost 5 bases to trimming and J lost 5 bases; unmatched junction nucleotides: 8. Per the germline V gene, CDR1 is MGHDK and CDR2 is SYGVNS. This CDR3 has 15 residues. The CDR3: CASSRGLTVTGELFF. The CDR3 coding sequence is TGTGCCAGCAGTCGGGGACTAACGGTAACCGGGGAGCTGTTTTTT.

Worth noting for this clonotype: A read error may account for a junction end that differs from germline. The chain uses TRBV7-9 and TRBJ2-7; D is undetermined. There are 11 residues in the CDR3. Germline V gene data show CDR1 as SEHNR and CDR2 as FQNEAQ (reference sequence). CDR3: CAGSPLSELYF. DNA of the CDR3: TGTGCCGGCAGCCCCCTCTCCGAGCTGTACTTC. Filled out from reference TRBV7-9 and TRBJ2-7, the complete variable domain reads DTGVSQNPRHKITKRGQNVTFRCDPISEHNRLYWYRQTLGQGPEFLTYFQNEAQLEKSRLLSDRFSAERPKGSFSTLEIQRTEQGDSAMYLCAGSPLSELYFGPGTRLTVT.

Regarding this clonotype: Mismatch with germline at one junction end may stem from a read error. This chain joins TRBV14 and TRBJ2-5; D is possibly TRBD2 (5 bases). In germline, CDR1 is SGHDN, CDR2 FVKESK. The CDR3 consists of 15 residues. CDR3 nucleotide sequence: TGTGCCAGCAGCCAAGATCTAGCCATTCAAGATACCCATTACTTC. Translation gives CASSQDLAIQDTHYF.

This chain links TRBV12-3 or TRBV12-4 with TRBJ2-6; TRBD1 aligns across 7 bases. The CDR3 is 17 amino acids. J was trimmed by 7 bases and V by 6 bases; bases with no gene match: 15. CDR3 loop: CASRRTGSPTEANVLTF. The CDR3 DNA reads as TGTGCCAGCAGAAGGACAGGTTCCCCTACCGAAGCCAACGTCCTGACTTTC.

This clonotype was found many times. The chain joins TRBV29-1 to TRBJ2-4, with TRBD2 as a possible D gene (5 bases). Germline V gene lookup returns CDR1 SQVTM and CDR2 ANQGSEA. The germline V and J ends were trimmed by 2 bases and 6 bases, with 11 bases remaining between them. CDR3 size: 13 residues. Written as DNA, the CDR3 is TGCAGCGTTGAACACGGGGTCCGAAACATTCAGTACTTC. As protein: CSVEHGVRNIQYF.